The clone carrying this TCR beta chain was picked up many times. Its antigen remains unknown. The data were taken from a study of T cells in Graves' hyperthyroidism and ophthalmopathy. Study-wide findings and caveats: A model of 13 V-J pairs discriminated ophthalmopathy from stable hyperthyroidism.

RNA transcripts provided the source from which TCR beta CDR3 regions were amplified. The primer set for the first-round RT-PCR of the TCR CDR3 was HTBI. TCRdb re-derived calls from the multiplex PCR reads in MiXCR, one entry per CDR3 protein. The sample yields 350,000 to 400,000 distinct CDR3 sequences, approximately 15% seen once. After removal of 8 bases from V and 8 bases from J, the junction contained 10 bases not matched to a gene. CDR3 length equals 14 residues. The germline gives CDR1 MDHEN, CDR2 SYDVKM. The patients, who ranged from 18 to 65 in age, presented with newly diagnosed hyperthyroidism lasting under 2 months.

The source of this sequence is a woman aged 60-75 years with Graves' hyperthyroidism. Specimen: blood. The chain joins TRBV28 to TRBJ2-1; 9 bases are shared with TRBD2. In DNA form, the CDR3 reads TGTGCCAGCGGAGGGACTAGCCTACGCGATGAGCAGTTCTTC. It is translated as CASGGTSLRDEQFF.